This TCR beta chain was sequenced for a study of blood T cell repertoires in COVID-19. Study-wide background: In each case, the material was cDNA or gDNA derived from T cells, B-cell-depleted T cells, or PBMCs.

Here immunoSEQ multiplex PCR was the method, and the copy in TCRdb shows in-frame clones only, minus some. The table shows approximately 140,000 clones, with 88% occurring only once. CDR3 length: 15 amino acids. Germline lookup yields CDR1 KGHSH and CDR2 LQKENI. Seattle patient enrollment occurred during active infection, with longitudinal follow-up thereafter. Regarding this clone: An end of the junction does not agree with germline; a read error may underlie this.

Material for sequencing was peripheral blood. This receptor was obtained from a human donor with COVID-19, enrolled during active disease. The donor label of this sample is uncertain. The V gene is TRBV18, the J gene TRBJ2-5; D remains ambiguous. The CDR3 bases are TGTGCCAGCTCACCAGTCGTCGGTGCACAAGAGGCCCAGTACTTC. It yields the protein CASSPVVGAQEAQYF.